The rows below give T cell receptor beta chains drawn from one sample of a study of CD8 T cells in Susac syndrome. TCRdb ran MiXCR on the immunoSEQ multiplex PCR reads and lists one entry per CDR3 protein. The top ten hold 0.2% to 0.3% of the sample, which has about 69,000 distinct CDR3 sequences, over 90% seen once. Material: CD8+ T cells from PBMCs. The receptors originated from a human donor in good health. Both conserved end residues are part of each CDR3. A D gene is named only where the DNA matches it firmly. The size of a clone is reported for some rows only, either as once, few or many, or as a class for expanded clones.

v_gene	d_gene	abundance	j_gene	CDR3aa	CDR3nt
TRBV29-1	TRBD1	.	TRBJ2-7	CSVRTGYYEQYF	TGCAGCGTTCGGACAGGTTACTACGAGCAGTACTTC
TRBV7-8	TRBD1	.	TRBJ2-2	CASSLVVGGDTGELFF	TGTGCCAGCAGCTTAGTAGTAGGGGGCGACACCGGGGAGCTGTTTTTT
TRBV7-9	TRBD1	.	TRBJ1-2	CASSQSTDRVYGYTF	TGTGCCAGCAGCCAATCCACCGACAGGGTTTATGGCTACACCTTC
TRBV7-9	.	.	TRBJ2-2	CASSPRLDPDPNTGELFF	TGTGCCAGCAGCCCTAGACTAGACCCGGATCCGAACACCGGGGAGCTGTTTTTT
TRBV29-1	.	.	TRBJ1-5	CSVTEGGNQPQHF	TGCAGCGTTACAGAGGGCGGCAATCAGCCCCAGCATTTT
TRBV29-1	TRBD1	.	TRBJ2-2	CSVRTGENTGELFF	TGCAGCGTGAGGACAGGGGAGAACACCGGGGAGCTGTTTTTT
TRBV24-1	TRBD1	.	TRBJ1-1	CATSPGGLGNTEAFF	TGTGCCACCAGCCCAGGGGGCTTGGGGAACACTGAAGCTTTCTTT
TRBV9	.	.	TRBJ1-1	CASSSGFGNTEAFF	TGTGCCAGCAGTTCAGGTTTTGGAAACACTGAAGCTTTCTTT
TRBV4-3	.	.	TRBJ1-2	CASSQWAGQTYGYTF	TGCGCCAGCAGCCAATGGGCAGGGCAGACCTATGGCTACACCTTC
TRBV10-2	TRBD2	once	TRBJ2-1	CASGGVSYNEQFF	TGCGCCAGCGGGGGGGTTTCCTACAATGAGCAGTTCTTC
TRBV10-2	.	.	TRBJ1-5	CASSESGVGDQPQHF	TGCGCCAGCAGTGAGTCGGGGGTAGGGGATCAGCCCCAGCATTTT
TRBV10-3	.	.	TRBJ1-2	CAIGYGTPSGYGYTF	TGTGCCATCGGCTACGGGACACCGTCGGGCTATGGCTACACCTTC
TRBV12-3/TRBV12-4	.	.	TRBJ2-3	CASTTGAYTDTQYF	TGTGCCAGCACCACGGGAGCCTACACAGATACGCAGTATTTT
TRBV12-3/TRBV12-4	TRBD1	.	TRBJ1-5	CASSLTGQGSEPQHF	TGTGCCAGCAGTTTGACCGGACAGGGGTCGGAGCCCCAGCATTTT
TRBV6-6	.	.	TRBJ1-2	CASSFLGQNGYTF	TGTGCCAGCAGTTTCCTGGGCCAGAATGGCTACACCTTC
TRBV4-1	.	.	TRBJ1-1	CASRDRMNTEAFF	TGCGCCAGTCGAGACAGAATGAACACTGAAGCTTTCTTT
TRBV27	.	once	TRBJ2-6	CASRKTDATFSGANVLTF	TGTGCCAGCAGAAAGACAGATGCAACTTTCTCTGGGGCCAACGTCCTGACTTTC
TRBV4-1	.	.	TRBJ2-7	CASSPRAYEQYF	TGCGCCAGCAGCCCCAGGGCCTACGAGCAGTACTTC
TRBV12-3/TRBV12-4	TRBD1	.	TRBJ2-3	CASWKGQGTDTQYF	TGTGCCAGCTGGAAGGGACAGGGCACAGATACGCAGTATTTT
TRBV6-2/TRBV6-3	TRBD1	.	TRBJ2-5	CASSSTGTGRKTQYF	TGTGCCAGCTCTTCGACCGGGACAGGGAGAAAGACCCAGTACTTC
TRBV29-1	.	.	TRBJ1-2	CSVVEGPYGYTF	TGCAGCGTTGTGGAGGGGCCCTATGGCTACACCTTC
TRBV11-2	.	.	TRBJ2-7	CASSVRVPSLGEQYF	TGTGCCAGCAGTGTCAGGGTCCCATCCCTGGGCGAGCAGTACTTC
TRBV19	.	few	TRBJ2-7	CASSLRDGYEQYF	TGTGCCAGTAGCCTCCGGGACGGCTACGAGCAGTACTTC
TRBV28	.	.	TRBJ1-5	CASTLWANQPQHF	TGTGCCAGCACCCTATGGGCCAATCAGCCCCAGCATTTT
TRBV9	.	.	TRBJ2-3	CASSVSGATQYF	TGTGCCAGCAGCGTGTCAGGGGCCACGCAGTATTTT
TRBV7-9	.	.	TRBJ2-5	CASSLAKAAQETQYF	TGTGCCAGCAGCTTAGCGAAGGCAGCCCAAGAGACCCAGTACTTC
TRBV27	TRBD1	.	TRBJ2-1	CASSIGGWGEQFF	TGTGCCAGCAGCATAGGGGGCTGGGGTGAGCAGTTCTTC
TRBV6-5	.	.	TRBJ2-2	CASSYLGSDTGELFF	TGTGCCAGCAGTTACTTGGGGTCGGACACCGGGGAGCTGTTTTTT
TRBV5-1	.	.	TRBJ2-7	CASSLEWASYEQYF	TGCGCCAGCAGCTTGGAATGGGCTTCCTACGAGCAGTACTTC
TRBV4-1	.	.	TRBJ2-1	CASSQDRVSSYNEQFF	TGCGCCAGCAGCCAAGATAGGGTGTCGTCCTACAATGAGCAGTTCTTC
TRBV5-1	.	.	TRBJ2-7	CASSTYLSRDEQYF	TGCGCCAGCAGCACTTATCTTAGCCGAGACGAGCAGTACTTC
TRBV12-3/TRBV12-4	.	.	TRBJ2-7	CASSSSGSRRSYEQYF	TGTGCCAGCAGTTCCTCGGGGAGTAGGCGCTCCTACGAGCAGTACTTC
TRBV4-1	TRBD1	.	TRBJ2-7	CASSQVGRGNEQYF	TGCGCCAGCAGCCAAGTTGGCAGGGGGAACGAGCAGTACTTC
TRBV5-1	.	.	TRBJ1-3	CASRHDGSSGNTIYF	TGCGCCAGCAGGCACGACGGGAGCTCTGGAAACACCATATATTTT
TRBV20-1	.	.	TRBJ2-1	CSARDRGASSYNEQFF	TGCAGTGCTAGAGACCGGGGGGCCAGCTCCTACAATGAGCAGTTCTTC
TRBV19	.	.	TRBJ2-5	CASKEKGRETQYF	TGTGCCAGTAAGGAGAAGGGACGGGAGACCCAGTACTTC
TRBV10-3	.	.	TRBJ2-6	CAISESGVRETGLSGANVLTF	TGTGCCATCAGTGAGTCAGGGGTTCGGGAGACAGGGCTCTCTGGGGCCAACGTCCTGACTTTC
TRBV13	.	few	TRBJ2-1	CASSVGNEQFF	TGTGCCAGCAGCGTAGGCAATGAGCAGTTCTTC
TRBV4-1	.	.	TRBJ1-1	CASSQEWTATNTEAFF	TGCGCCAGCAGCCAAGAATGGACAGCCACGAACACTGAAGCTTTCTTT
TRBV6-2/TRBV6-3	.	.	TRBJ2-3	CASRHRRGTDTQYF	TGTGCCAGCAGACACCGCAGGGGCACAGATACGCAGTATTTT
TRBV7-9	.	.	TRBJ1-4	CASSPPVLNEKLFF	TGTGCCAGCAGCCCTCCGGTCCTTAATGAAAAACTGTTTTTT
TRBV29-1	.	.	TRBJ2-5	CSVVDRSGETQYF	TGCAGCGTTGTAGACCGCAGTGGTGAGACCCAGTACTTC
TRBV12-3/TRBV12-4	TRBD1	.	TRBJ2-7	CASSFRQGGYEQYF	TGTGCCAGCAGTTTCCGACAGGGGGGCTACGAGCAGTACTTC
TRBV9	.	.	TRBJ1-1	CASSVSQGGGTEAFF	TGTGCCAGCAGCGTATCTCAGGGAGGGGGCACTGAAGCTTTCTTT
TRBV10-3	.	.	TRBJ1-1	CAISELFSGYLEAFF	TGTGCCATCAGTGAGCTTTTTTCAGGGTATCTTGAAGCTTTCTTT
TRBV11-1	.	once	TRBJ2-5	CASRASGAQETQYF	TGTGCCAGCAGGGCCTCGGGGGCCCAAGAGACCCAGTACTTC
TRBV19	.	.	TRBJ2-4	CASTTGLNIQYF	TGTGCCAGTACCACGGGCCTAAACATTCAGTACTTC
TRBV21-1	.	.	TRBJ1-5	CASSSHSREGQPQHF	TGTGCCAGCAGCTCCCATTCTAGGGAGGGACAGCCCCAGCATTTT